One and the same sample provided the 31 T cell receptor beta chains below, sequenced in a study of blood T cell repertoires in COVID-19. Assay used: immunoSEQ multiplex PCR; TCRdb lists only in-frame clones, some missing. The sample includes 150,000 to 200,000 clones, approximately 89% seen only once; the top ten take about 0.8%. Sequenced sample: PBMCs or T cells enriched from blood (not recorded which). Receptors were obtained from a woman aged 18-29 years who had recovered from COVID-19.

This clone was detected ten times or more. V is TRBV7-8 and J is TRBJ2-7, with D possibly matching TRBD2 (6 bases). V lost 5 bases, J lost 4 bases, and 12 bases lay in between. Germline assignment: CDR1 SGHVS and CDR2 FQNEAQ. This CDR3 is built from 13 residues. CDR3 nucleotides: TGTGCCAGCAGCCCTAGCGTTCAATACGAGCAGTACTTC. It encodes CASSPSVQYEQYF.

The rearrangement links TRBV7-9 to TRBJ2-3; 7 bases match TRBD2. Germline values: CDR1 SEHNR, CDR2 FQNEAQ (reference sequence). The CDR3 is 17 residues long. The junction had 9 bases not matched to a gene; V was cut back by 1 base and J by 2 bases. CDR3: CASSLGRSRGDTDTQYF. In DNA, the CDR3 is TGTGCCAGCAGCTTAGGGAGGTCTCGGGGGGACACAGATACGCAGTATTTT.

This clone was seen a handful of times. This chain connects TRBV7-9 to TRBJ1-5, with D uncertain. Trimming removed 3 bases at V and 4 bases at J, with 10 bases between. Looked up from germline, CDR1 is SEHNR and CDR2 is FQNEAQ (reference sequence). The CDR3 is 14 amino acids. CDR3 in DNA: TGTGCCAGCAGCTTGTACGGGGTGAATCAGCCCCAGCATTTT. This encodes CASSLYGVNQPQHF.

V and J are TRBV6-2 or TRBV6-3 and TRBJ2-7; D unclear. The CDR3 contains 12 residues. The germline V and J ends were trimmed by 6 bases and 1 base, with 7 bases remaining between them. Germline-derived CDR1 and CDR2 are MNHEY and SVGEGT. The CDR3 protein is CASSSVSYEQYF. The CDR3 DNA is TGTGCCAGCAGCAGCGTTTCCTACGAGCAGTACTTC.

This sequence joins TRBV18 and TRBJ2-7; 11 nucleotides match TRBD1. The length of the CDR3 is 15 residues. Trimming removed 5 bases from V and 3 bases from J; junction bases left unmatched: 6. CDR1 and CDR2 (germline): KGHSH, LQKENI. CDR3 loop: CASSSSGTGGYEQYF. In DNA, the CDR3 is TGTGCCAGCTCATCATCCGGGACAGGGGGCTACGAGCAGTACTTC.

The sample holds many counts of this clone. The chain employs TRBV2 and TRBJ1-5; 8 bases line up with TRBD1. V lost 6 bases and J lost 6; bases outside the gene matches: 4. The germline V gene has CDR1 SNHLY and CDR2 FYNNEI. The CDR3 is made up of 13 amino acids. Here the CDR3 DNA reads TGTGCCAGCAGACAGGGGGAGAGTCAGCCCCAGCATTTT. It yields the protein CASRQGESQPQHF.

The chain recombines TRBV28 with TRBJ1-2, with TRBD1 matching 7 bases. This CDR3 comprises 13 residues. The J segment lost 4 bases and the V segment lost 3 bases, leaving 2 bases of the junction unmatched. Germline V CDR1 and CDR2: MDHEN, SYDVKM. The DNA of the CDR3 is TGTGCCAGCAGTTTTAACAGGGGCTATGGCTACACCTTC. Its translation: CASSFNRGYGYTF.

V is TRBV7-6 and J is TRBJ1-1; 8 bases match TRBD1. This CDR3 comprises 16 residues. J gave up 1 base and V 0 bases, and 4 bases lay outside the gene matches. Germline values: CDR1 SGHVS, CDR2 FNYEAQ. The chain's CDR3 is CASSLARDRWNTEAFF. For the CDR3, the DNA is TGTGCCAGCAGCTTAGCCCGGGACAGGTGGAACACTGAAGCTTTCTTT.

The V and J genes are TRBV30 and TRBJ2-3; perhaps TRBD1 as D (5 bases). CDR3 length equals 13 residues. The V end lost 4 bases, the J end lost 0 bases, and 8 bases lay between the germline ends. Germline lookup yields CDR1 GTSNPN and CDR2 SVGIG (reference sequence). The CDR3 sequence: CAWNQGSTDTQYF. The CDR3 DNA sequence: TGTGCCTGGAATCAGGGAAGCACAGATACGCAGTATTTT.

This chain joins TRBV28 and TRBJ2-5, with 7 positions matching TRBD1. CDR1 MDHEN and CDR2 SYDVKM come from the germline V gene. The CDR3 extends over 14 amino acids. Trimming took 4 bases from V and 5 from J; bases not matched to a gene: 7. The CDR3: CASSYSDRLETQYF. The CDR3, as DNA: TGTGCCAGCAGTTACTCGGACAGGCTGGAGACCCAGTACTTC.

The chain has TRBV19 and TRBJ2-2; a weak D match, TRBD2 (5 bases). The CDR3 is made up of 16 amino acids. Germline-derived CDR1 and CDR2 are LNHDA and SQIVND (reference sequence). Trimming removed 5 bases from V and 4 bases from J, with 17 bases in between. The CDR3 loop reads CASSWRPSYATGELFF. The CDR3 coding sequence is TGTGCCAGTAGTTGGAGGCCCTCCTATGCCACCGGGGAGCTGTTTTTT.

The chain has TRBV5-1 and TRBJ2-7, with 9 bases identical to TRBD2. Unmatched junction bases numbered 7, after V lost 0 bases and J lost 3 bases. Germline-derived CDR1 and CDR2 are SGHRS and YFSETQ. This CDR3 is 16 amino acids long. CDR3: CASSLASGIDGYEQYF. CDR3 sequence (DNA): TGCGCCAGCAGCTTGGCTAGCGGGATTGATGGCTACGAGCAGTACTTC.

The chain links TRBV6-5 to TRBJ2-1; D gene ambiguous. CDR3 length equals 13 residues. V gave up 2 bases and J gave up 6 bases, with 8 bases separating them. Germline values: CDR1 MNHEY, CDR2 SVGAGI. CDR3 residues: CASSYGQFNEQFF. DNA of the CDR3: TGTGCCAGCAGTTACGGGCAGTTCAATGAGCAGTTCTTC.

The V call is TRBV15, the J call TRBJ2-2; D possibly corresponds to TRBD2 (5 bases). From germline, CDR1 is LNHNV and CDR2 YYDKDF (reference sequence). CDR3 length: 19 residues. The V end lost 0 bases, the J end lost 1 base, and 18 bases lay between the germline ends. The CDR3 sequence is CATSRDGPQTGKNTGELFF. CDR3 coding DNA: TGTGCCACCAGCAGAGATGGACCGCAGACCGGGAAGAACACCGGGGAGCTGTTTTTT. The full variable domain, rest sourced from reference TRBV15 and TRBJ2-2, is DAMVIQNPRYQVTQFGKPVTLSCSQTLNHNVMYWYQQKSSQAPKLLFHYYDKDFNNEADTPDNFQSRRPNTSFCFLDIRSPGLGDTAMYLCATSRDGPQTGKNTGELFFGEGSRLTVL.

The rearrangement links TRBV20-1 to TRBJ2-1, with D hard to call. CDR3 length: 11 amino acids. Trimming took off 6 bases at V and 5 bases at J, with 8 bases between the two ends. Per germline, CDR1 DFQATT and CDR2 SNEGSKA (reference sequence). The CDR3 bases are TGCAGTGCCCCTACCCACAATGAGCAGTTCTTC. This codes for CSAPTHNEQFF.

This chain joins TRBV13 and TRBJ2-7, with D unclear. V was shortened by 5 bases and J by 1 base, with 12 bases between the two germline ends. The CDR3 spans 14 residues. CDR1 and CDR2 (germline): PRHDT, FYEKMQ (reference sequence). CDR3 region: CASSPRDNSYEQYF. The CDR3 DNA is TGTGCCAGCAGCCCCCGCGACAATTCCTACGAGCAGTACTTC.

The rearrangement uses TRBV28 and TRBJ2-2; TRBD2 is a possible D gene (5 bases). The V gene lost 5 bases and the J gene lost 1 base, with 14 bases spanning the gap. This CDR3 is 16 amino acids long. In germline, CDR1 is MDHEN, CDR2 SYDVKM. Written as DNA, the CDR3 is TGTGCCAGCAGTCCTATCGAGGCGGGGAACACCGGGGAGCTGTTTTTT. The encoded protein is CASSPIEAGNTGELFF.

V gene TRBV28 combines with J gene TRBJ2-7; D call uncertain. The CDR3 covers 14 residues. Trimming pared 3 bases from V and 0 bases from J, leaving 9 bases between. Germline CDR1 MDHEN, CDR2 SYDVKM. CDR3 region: CASSFFVSSYEQYF. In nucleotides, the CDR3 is TGTGCCAGCAGTTTTTTTGTTAGCTCCTACGAGCAGTACTTC.

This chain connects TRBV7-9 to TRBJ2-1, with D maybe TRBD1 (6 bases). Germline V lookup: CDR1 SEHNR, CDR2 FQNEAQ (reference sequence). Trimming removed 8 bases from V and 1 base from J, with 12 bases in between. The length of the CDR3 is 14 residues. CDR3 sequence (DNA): TGTGCCAGCGCCCGAGGGGGATCCTACAATGAGCAGTTCTTC. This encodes CASARGGSYNEQFF.

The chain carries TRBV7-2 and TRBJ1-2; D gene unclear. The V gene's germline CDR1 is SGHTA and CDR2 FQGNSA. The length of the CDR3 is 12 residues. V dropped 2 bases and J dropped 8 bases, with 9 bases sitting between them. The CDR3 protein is CASSLLREGYTF. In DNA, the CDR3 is TGTGCCAGCAGCTTATTGAGGGAGGGCTACACCTTC. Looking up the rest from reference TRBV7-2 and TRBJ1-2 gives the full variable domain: GAGVSQSPSNKVTEKGKDVELRCDPISGHTALYWYRQSLGQGLEFLIYFQGNSAPDKSGLPSDRFSAERTGGSVSTLTIQRTQQEDSAVYLCASSLLREGYTFGSGTRLTVV.

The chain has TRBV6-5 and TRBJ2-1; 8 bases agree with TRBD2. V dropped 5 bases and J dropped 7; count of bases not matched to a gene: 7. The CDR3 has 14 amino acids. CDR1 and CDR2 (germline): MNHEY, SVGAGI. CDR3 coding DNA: TGTGCCAGCAGTCCCCCCGGGGGGGCTAATGAGCAGTTCTTC. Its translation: CASSPPGGANEQFF.

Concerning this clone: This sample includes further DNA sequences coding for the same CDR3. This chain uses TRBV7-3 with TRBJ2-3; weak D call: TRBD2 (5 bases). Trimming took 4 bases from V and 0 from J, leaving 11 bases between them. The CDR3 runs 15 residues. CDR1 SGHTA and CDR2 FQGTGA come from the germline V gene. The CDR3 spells CASSSSPGSTDTQYF. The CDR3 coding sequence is TGTGCCAGCAGCTCCTCCCCGGGAAGCACAGATACGCAGTATTTT.

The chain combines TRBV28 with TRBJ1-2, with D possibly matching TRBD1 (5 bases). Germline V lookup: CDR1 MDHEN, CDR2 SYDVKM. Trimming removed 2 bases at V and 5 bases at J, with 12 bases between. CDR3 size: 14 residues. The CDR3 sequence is CASSLPGSIYGYTF. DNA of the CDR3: TGTGCCAGCAGTTTACCAGGGTCAATTTATGGCTACACCTTC.

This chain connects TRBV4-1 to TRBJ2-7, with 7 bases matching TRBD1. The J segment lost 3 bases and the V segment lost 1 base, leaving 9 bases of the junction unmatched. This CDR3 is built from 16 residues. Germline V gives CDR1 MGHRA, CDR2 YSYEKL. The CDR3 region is CASSQAGDRADYEQYF. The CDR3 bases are TGCGCCAGCAGCCAAGCAGGTGACAGGGCAGACTACGAGCAGTACTTC.

The CDR3 sequence: CASSLRDRYYEQYF. The CDR3 DNA is TGTGCCAGCAGTTTACGGGACAGATACTACGAGCAGTACTTC. The V and J genes are TRBV27 and TRBJ2-7; TRBD1 agrees at 7 bases. The CDR3 is 14 amino acids. The germline gives CDR1 MNHEY, CDR2 SMNVEV (reference sequence). J was trimmed by 3 bases and V by 2 bases; bases with no gene match: 4.

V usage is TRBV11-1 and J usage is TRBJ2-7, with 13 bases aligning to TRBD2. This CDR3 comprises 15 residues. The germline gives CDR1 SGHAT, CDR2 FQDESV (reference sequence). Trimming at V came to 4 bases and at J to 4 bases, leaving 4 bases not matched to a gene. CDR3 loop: CASSWTSGSSYEQYF. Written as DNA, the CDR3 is TGTGCCAGCAGCTGGACTAGCGGGAGTAGTTACGAGCAGTACTTC. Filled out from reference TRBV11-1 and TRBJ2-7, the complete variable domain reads EAEVAQSPRYKITEKSQAVAFWCDPISGHATLYWYRQILGQGPELLVQFQDESVVDDSQLPKDRFSAERLKGVDSTLKIQPAELGDSAMYLCASSWTSGSSYEQYFGPGTRLTVT.

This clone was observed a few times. CDR3 DNA: TGTGCCAGCAGCCCTAGCCCCTACGAGCAGTACTTC. Encoded protein: CASSPSPYEQYF. The V and J genes are TRBV7-2 and TRBJ2-7; D perhaps matches TRBD2 (5 bases). V lost 5 bases and J 2 bases, leaving 7 bases between the germline ends. Germline CDR1 and CDR2: SGHTA and FQGNSA. The CDR3 runs to 12 residues. The whole variable domain, filled in from reference TRBV7-2 and TRBJ2-7, reads GAGVSQSPSNKVTEKGKDVELRCDPISGHTALYWYRQSLGQGLEFLIYFQGNSAPDKSGLPSDRFSAERTGGSVSTLTIQRTQQEDSAVYLCASSPSPYEQYFGPGTRLTVT.

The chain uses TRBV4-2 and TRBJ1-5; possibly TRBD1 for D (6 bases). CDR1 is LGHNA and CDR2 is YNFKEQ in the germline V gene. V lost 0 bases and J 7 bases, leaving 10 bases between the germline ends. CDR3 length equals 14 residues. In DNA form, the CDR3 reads TGTGCCAGCAGCCAAGAGGGGGCATGGCAGCCCCAGCATTTT. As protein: CASSQEGAWQPQHF.

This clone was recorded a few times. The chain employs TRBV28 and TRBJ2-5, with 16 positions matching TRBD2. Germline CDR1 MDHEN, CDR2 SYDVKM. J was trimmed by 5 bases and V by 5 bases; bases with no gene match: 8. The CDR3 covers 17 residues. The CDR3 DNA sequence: TGTGCCAGCAGTCCCGGGACTAGCGGGAGGGCCGTGGAGACCCAGTACTTC. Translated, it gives CASSPGTSGRAVETQYF.

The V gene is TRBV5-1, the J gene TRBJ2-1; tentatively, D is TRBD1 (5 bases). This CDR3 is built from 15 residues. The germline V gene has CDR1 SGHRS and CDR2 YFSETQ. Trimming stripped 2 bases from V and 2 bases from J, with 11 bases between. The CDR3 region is CASSFPEGAYNEQFF. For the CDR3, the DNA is TGCGCCAGCAGCTTCCCTGAAGGGGCCTACAATGAGCAGTTCTTC. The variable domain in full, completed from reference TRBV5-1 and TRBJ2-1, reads KAGVTQTPRYLIKTRGQQVTLSCSPISGHRSVSWYQQTPGQGLQFLFEYFSETQRNKGNFPGRFSGRQFSNSRSEMNVSTLELGDSALYLCASSFPEGAYNEQFFGPGTRLTVL.

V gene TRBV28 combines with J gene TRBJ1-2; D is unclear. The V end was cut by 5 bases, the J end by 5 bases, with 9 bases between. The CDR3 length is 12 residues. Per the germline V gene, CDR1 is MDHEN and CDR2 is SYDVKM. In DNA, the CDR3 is TGTGCCAGCAGTCCGAGGGCGTATGGCTACACCTTC. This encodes CASSPRAYGYTF.